This T cell receptor beta chain was captured in a study of cytomegalovirus exposure and HLA in healthy donors. Donors in the study were healthy people who gave bone marrow. Trimming removed 0 bases at V and 6 bases at J, with 4 bases between. Germline CDR1 is MNHEY and CDR2 is SMNVEV (reference sequence). The CDR3 extends over 12 amino acids. Primers for the PCR totalled 60 Vbeta and 13 Jbeta. TCRdb keeps only in-frame clones here, not all; method: immunoSEQ multiplex PCR. The table shows about 140,000 clones, with approximately 82% occurring only once. The sample taken for sequencing was PBMCs. The TCR originated in a young man in good health and CMV-seropositive. The chain employs TRBV27 and TRBJ2-3; D not certain. The CDR3 loop reads CASSLSRDTQYF. CDR3 bases: TGTGCCAGCAGTTTATCACGGGATACGCAGTATTTT.